What follows are 3 T cell receptor beta chains derived from one specimen sequenced in a study of T cells in Graves' hyperthyroidism and ophthalmopathy. Amplification targeted TCR beta CDR3 regions from RNA transcripts. RT-PCR in the first round (using the HTBI primer set) targeted the TCR CDR3. TCRdb recomputed calls from the multiplex PCR reads with MiXCR, one row per CDR3 protein. The sample consists of hundreds of thousands of distinct CDR3 sequences, roughly 15% of them appearing once. Source material: blood. The receptors derive from a woman younger than 35 with Graves' hyperthyroidism.

This clonotype was observed many times. This sequence joins TRBV20-1 and TRBJ1-2, with a tentative D call TRBD1 (5 bases). The V end was cut by 1 base, the J end by 2 bases, with 17 bases between. CDR1 is DFQATT, CDR2 SNEGSKA, per germline (reference sequence). CDR3 size: 16 residues. The CDR3: CSARGSRTPLNYGYTF. The CDR3 coding sequence is TGCAGTGCTAGAGGATCCCGGACACCTCTCAACTATGGCTACACCTTC.

V usage is TRBV7-8 and J usage is TRBJ2-2; TRBD2 might be the D (6 bases). Looked up from germline, CDR1 is SGHVS and CDR2 is FQNEAQ. The CDR3 consists of 17 residues. V lost 1 base, J lost 1 base, and 13 bases lay in between. Here the CDR3 DNA reads TGTGCCAGCAGCTTAGTTCGAGCGGGCCTGAACACCGGGGAGCTGTTTTTT. This codes for CASSLVRAGLNTGELFF. Full variable domain (missing parts from reference TRBV7-8 and TRBJ2-2): GAGVSQSPRYKVAKRGQDVALRCDPISGHVSLFWYQQALGQGPEFLTYFQNEAQLDKSGLPSDRFFAERPEGSVSTLKIQRTQQEDSAVYLCASSLVRAGLNTGELFFGEGSRLTVL.

The sample holds many counts of this clonotype. The rearrangement joins TRBV30 to TRBJ2-7, with TRBD1 matching over 8 bases. Germline lookup yields CDR1 GTSNPN and CDR2 SVGIG (reference sequence). The CDR3 extends over 17 amino acids. V shed 3 bases, J shed 2 bases, and the junction held 15 bases outside the gene matches. The CDR3 spells CAWSLLLGRGQAYEQYF. CDR3 nucleotides: TGTGCCTGGAGCCTGCTATTGGGGCGGGGACAGGCCTACGAGCAGTACTTC.